This TCR beta chain appears in the sequencing data of a study of blood T cell repertoires in COVID-19. Study as a whole: Samples taken during acute and convalescent COVID-19 were collected in the United States, Italy and Spain.

Germline CDR1 reads SGDLS; CDR2 reads YYNGEE. V shed 4 bases and J shed 1 base, with 11 bases lying between them. The CDR3 loop spans 14 amino acids. Produced via immunoSEQ multiplex PCR; TCRdb's table is partial and in-frame only. The data show 70,000 or so clones, about 90% seen once. V is TRBV9 and J is TRBJ1-1; a possible D gene is TRBD1 (5 bases). The clonotype originates from a human donor in a cohort sampled during active COVID-19. The specimen was peripheral blood. The CDR3 loop is CASSQGVSNTEAFF. The CDR3 DNA follows: TGTGCCAGCAGCCAAGGGGTGTCGAACACTGAAGCTTTCTTT.